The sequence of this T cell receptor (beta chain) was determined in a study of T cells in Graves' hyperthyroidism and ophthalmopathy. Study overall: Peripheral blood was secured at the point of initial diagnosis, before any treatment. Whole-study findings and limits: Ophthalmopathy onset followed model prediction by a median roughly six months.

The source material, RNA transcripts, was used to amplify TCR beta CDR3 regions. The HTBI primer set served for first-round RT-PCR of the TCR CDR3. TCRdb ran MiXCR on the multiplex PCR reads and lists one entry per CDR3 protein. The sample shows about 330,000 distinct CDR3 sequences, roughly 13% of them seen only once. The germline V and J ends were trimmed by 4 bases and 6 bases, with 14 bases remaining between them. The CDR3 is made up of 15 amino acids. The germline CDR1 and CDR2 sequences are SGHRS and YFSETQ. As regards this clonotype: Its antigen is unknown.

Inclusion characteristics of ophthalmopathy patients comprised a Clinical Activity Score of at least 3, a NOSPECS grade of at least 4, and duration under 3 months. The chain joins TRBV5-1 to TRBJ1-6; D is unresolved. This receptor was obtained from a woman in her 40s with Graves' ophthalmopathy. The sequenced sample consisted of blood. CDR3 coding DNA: TGCGCCAGCAGCCAGGTGGGCAGGCTTAATTCACCCCTCCACTTT. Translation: CASSQVGRLNSPLHF.